The present T cell receptor beta chain was sequenced within a study of spatial heterogeneity in lung cancer. Study-level background: Beta-chain sequences were consistently detected more often than alpha-chain sequences.

Time point in this sample: sample taken at primary tumor resection. Whole RNA came from tumor, nontumor lung or frozen PBMC and was sequenced without being sorted. Samples came from roughly 75 TRACERx patients with untreated early-stage lung cancer. On each TCR cDNA molecule, a unique molecular identifier was present. TCRdb fed the 5' RACE reads into MiXCR, producing one record per CDR3 protein. Here the sample spans more than 10,000 distinct CDR3 sequences, 3.9% being singletons. Study-wide points: Detection of ubiquitous tumor TCRs in blood was higher at resection than follow-up.

Germline-derived CDR1 and CDR2 are SGHVS and FNYEAQ. Unmatched junction bases numbered 6, after V lost 5 bases and J lost 0 bases. CDR3 length equals 15 residues. This clonotype was seen many times. As yet, its antigen is unknown. Little can be read into the size of this beta chain, an off-target read in a library designed for alpha chains. The source of this sequence is a male donor with early-stage non-small cell lung cancer. The material was PBMCs, obtained at surgery. The chain carries TRBV7-6 and TRBJ2-5, with TRBD2 matching over 7 bases. The DNA for the CDR3 is TGTGCCAGCAGCCCGAGAGCGGGAAACCAAGAGACCCAGTACTTC. This gives the protein CASSPRAGNQETQYF.